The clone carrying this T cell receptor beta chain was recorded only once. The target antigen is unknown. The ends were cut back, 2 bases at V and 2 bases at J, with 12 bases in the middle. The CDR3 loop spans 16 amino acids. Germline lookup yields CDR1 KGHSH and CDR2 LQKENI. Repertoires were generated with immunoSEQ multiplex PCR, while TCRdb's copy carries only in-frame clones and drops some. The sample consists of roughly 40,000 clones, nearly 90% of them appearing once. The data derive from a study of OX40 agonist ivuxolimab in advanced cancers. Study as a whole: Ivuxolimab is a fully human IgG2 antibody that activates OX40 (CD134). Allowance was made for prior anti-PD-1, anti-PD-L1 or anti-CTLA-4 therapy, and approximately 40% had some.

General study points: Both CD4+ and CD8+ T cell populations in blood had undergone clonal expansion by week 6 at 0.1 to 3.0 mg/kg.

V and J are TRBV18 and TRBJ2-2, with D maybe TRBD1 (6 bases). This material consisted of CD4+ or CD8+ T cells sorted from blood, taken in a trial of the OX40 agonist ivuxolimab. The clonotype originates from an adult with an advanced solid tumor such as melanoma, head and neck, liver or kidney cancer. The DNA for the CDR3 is TGTGCCAGCTCACCATTGTGGGACACTAACACCGGGGAGCTGTTTTTT. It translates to CASSPLWDTNTGELFF.